The entry that follows covers one T cell receptor beta chain sequence. The antigen is unknown. Sequencing was performed with immunoSEQ multiplex PCR; in TCRdb, only in-frame clones are kept and a portion is missing. The table has just over 20,000 clones, 89% seen once; the top ten hold just over 5%. Germline-derived CDR1 and CDR2 are SGHDN and FVKESK. The CDR3 is 17 amino acids. V gave up 5 bases and J gave up 0 bases; unmatched junction bases: 10. The data originate from a study of graft-versus-host responses after intestinal transplantation. Study-level information: Recipients uniformly received anti-thymocyte globulin induction, followed by tacrolimus and steroids for approximately 3 years.

Study results and limitations: The highest levels of circulating GvH clones went along with early declines in HvG clones after transplant. When patients had graft-donor T cell macrochimerism, their allografts held high graft-versus-host to host-versus-graft clonal ratios. GvH clones occurred in recipient marrow; some first appeared in ileum or blood.

The TCR comes from a human patient who received an intestinal transplant, so some T cells may come from the graft donor. The material sequenced was PBMCs, taken roughly 64 days after intestinal transplantation. This sequence joins TRBV14 and TRBJ1-1; 9 nucleotides line up with TRBD1. The CDR3 region has the DNA TGTGCCAGCAGCGTGGACAGGGGCCTACTAATGAACACTGAAGCTTTCTTT. It is translated as CASSVDRGLLMNTEAFF. The variable domain in full, with the rest retrieved from reference TRBV14 and TRBJ1-1, is EAGVTQFPSHSVIEKGQTVTLRCDPISGHDNLYWYRRVMGKEIKFLLHFVKESKQDESGMPNNRFLAERTGGTYSTLKVQPAELEDSGVYFCASSVDRGLLMNTEAFFGQGTRLTVV.